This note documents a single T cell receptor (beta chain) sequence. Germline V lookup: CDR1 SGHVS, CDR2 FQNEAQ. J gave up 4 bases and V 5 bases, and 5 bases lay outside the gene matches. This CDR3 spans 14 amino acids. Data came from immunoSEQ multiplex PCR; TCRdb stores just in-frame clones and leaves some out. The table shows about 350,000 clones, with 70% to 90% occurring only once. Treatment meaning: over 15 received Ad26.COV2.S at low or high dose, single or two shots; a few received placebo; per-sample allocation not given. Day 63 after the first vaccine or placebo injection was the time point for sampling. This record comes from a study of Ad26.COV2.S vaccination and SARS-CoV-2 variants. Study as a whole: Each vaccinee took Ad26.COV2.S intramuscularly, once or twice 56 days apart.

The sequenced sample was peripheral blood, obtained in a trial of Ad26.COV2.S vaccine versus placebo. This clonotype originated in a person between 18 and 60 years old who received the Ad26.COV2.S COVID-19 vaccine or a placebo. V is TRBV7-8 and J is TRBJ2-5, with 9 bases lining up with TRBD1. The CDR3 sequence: CASSGRDRVETQYF. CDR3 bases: TGTGCCAGCAGCGGCCGGGACAGGGTAGAGACCCAGTACTTC.